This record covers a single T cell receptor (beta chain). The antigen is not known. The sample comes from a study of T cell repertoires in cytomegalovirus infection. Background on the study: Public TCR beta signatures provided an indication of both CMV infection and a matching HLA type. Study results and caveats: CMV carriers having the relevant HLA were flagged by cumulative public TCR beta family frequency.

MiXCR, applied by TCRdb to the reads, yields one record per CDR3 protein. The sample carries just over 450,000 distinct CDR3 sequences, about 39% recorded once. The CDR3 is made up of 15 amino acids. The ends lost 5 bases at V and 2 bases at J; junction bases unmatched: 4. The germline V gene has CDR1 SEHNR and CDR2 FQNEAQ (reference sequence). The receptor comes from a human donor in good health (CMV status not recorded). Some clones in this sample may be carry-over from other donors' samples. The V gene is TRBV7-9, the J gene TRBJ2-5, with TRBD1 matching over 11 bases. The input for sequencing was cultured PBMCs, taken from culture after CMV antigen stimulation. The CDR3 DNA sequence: TGTGCCAGCAGCCCTGGGACAGGGGGACAAGAGACCCAGTACTTC. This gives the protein CASSPGTGGQETQYF.